Sequencing of this T cell receptor beta chain was carried out in a study of cytomegalovirus exposure and HLA in healthy donors. The PCR contained 60 Vbeta and 13 Jbeta primers. Measured with immunoSEQ multiplex PCR; TCRdb has only the in-frame clones, and not every one. The sample carries tens of thousands of clones, roughly two thirds recorded once. To note about this clone: This sample also contains other DNA sequences that code for the same CDR3.

CDR3 size: 15 residues. With 5 bases removed from V and 8 bases from J, the gap between germline ends came to 17 bases. Germline V CDR1 and CDR2: SGHNT, YYREEE (reference sequence). Donors were ostensibly healthy at sampling, although undocumented immune exposures were probable. The sequenced sample consisted of PBMCs. The clonotype was recovered from a woman between 50 and 59 years old in good health and CMV-seropositive. The gene calls are TRBV5-4 and TRBJ1-6; D may be TRBD1 (6 bases). The CDR3 DNA sequence: TGTGCCAGCAGAGTTGATCAGGGGAGGGATTCACCCCTCCACTTT. Its protein is CASRVDQGRDSPLHF.